Described below is a single T cell receptor (beta chain) sequence and its context. Its antigen is unidentified. This sample stems from a study of T cell repertoires in cytomegalovirus infection. Findings and caveats of the study: Identification of carriers of CMV plus the relevant HLA was achieved through cumulative public TCR beta family frequency. Dominating the ex vivo response were HLA-C-restricted CMV-specific TCR beta clonotypes.

TCRdb analysed the reads with MiXCR anew, one entry per CDR3 protein. The sample has under 600,000 distinct CDR3 sequences; 16% are singletons. Germline assignment: CDR1 MGHDK and CDR2 SYGVNS. This CDR3 is 15 amino acids long. V was cut by 1 base and J by 5 bases, with 11 bases left in between. The clonotype originates from a human donor in good health (CMV status not recorded). Some clones in this sample may be carry-over from other donors' samples. Sequences were obtained from CD8+ T cells from PBMCs. The chain carries TRBV25-1 and TRBJ2-2; perhaps D is TRBD1 or TRBD2 (5 bases each). CDR3 region: CASSEWDRATGELFF. For the CDR3, the DNA is TGTGCCAGCAGTGAATGGGACCGAGCTACCGGGGAGCTGTTTTTT.